The 27 T cell receptor beta chains below were found in one sample sequenced in a study of identical twins. Via MiXCR, TCRdb re-called the 5' RACE reads, giving one row per CDR3 protein. In the table there are a few hundred thousand distinct CDR3 sequences, around 20% of which are singletons. Specimen: naive T cells sorted from blood. These receptors were taken from a man over 45 in good health.

The CDR3 here is CASSDGWGVVETQYF. For the CDR3, the DNA is TGCGCCAGCAGTGATGGGTGGGGAGTCGTTGAGACCCAGTACTTC. This chain connects TRBV10-2 to TRBJ2-5, with D perhaps matching TRBD2 (5 bases). V lost 3 bases to trimming and J lost 5 bases, with 16 bases between them. The germline CDR1 and CDR2 sequences are WSHSY and SAAADI. The CDR3 contains 15 residues.

Only a few counts were recorded for this clonotype. The chain combines TRBV7-2 with TRBJ1-6; the D is unclear. The V gene's germline CDR1 is SGHTA and CDR2 FQGNSA. V lost 3 bases and J lost 8, with 11 bases in between. CDR3 length: 14 residues. The CDR3 nucleotides read TGTGCCAGCAGCTTCGGCAGTAGGGATTCACCCCTCCACTTT. Its translation: CASSFGSRDSPLHF.

This clonotype appeared many times. V and J are TRBV20-1 and TRBJ2-7; weak D call: TRBD1 (5 bases). CDR1 and CDR2 from the germline V gene are DFQATT and SNEGSKA (reference sequence). Between the trimmed V and J ends, which lost 0 bases and 5 bases, there was a span of 11 bases. The CDR3 has 13 residues. The CDR3 bases are TGCAGTGCTAGAGACAGGGTTTTCAACGAGCAGTACTTC. Translated, it gives CSARDRVFNEQYF.

Only a few counts were recorded for this clonotype. The rearrangement joins TRBV10-3 to TRBJ2-7; 10 bases align to TRBD1. Germline loops: CDR1 ENHRY, CDR2 SYGVKD. The CDR3 covers 14 residues. The V segment lost 4 bases and the J segment 3 bases; nucleotides outside the gene matches: 3. CDR3 loop: CAISGGTGVYEQYF. The DNA of the CDR3 is TGTGCCATCAGTGGTGGGACAGGGGTCTACGAGCAGTACTTC.

In this sample, this clonotype turned up a few times. The rearrangement joins TRBV20-1 to TRBJ1-6; maybe TRBD1 (5 bases). CDR1 and CDR2 from the germline V gene are DFQATT and SNEGSKA (reference sequence). Deletions cut 6 bases from V and 4 bases from J, with 16 bases between. CDR3 length: 15 amino acids. Written as DNA, the CDR3 is TGCAGTGCCCGGGGGGGTACCCTTTATAATTCACCCCTCCACTTT. It is translated as CSARGGTLYNSPLHF.

This clonotype was seen more than once but under ten times. The chain carries TRBV20-1 and TRBJ1-2, with 7 bases that match TRBD1. The CDR3 is 11 residues long. Germline CDR1 reads DFQATT; CDR2 reads SNEGSKA (reference sequence). The J segment lost 5 bases and the V segment lost 6 bases, leaving 3 bases of the junction unmatched. The CDR3 loop reads CSAAQGYGYTF. The DNA for the CDR3 is TGCAGTGCAGCACAGGGGTATGGCTACACCTTC.

There are many counts of this clonotype. This chain connects TRBV29-1 to TRBJ2-1; 9 bases map to TRBD2. Per the germline V gene, CDR1 is SQVTM and CDR2 is ANQGSEA. The CDR3 extends over 16 amino acids. Losses at the gene ends were 6 bases for V and 6 bases for J; bases not matched to a gene: 15. For the CDR3, the DNA is TGCAGCGTCGCTACCCCCCCAGCGGGAGGTCCCAATGAGCAGTTCTTC. Its translation is CSVATPPAGGPNEQFF.

This clonotype was picked up many times. The chain carries TRBV7-2 and TRBJ2-3, with a tentative D call TRBD2 (6 bases). Germline V gene data show CDR1 as SGHTA and CDR2 as FQGNSA. The V end lost 0 bases, the J end lost 4 bases, and 11 bases lay between the germline ends. The CDR3 has 15 residues. CDR3 sequence: CASSLALAGADTQYF. CDR3 sequence (DNA): TGTGCCAGCAGCTTAGCACTAGCAGGCGCAGATACGCAGTATTTT.

This clonotype came up a few times. The rearrangement joins TRBV29-1 to TRBJ2-5, with D perhaps matching TRBD1 (6 bases). V dropped 6 bases and J dropped 5 bases, with 13 bases sitting between them. Per germline, CDR1 SQVTM and CDR2 ANQGSEA. The CDR3 has 12 residues. CDR3 amino acids: CSVGQIGETQYF. In DNA form, the CDR3 reads TGCAGCGTCGGACAGATCGGGGAGACCCAGTACTTC.

The rearrangement links TRBV15 to TRBJ2-1, with D maybe TRBD1 (6 bases). V dropped 0 bases and J dropped 0 bases, with 12 bases sitting between them. The CDR3 is made up of 17 amino acids. Germline CDR1 and CDR2: LNHNV and YYDKDF (reference sequence). The CDR3 protein is CATSREGLGGSYNEQFF. DNA of the CDR3: TGTGCCACCAGCAGAGAGGGGTTAGGGGGCTCCTACAATGAGCAGTTCTTC.

This clonotype was seen a handful of times. The chain has TRBV20-1 and TRBJ2-5, with D possibly TRBD2 on 5 matching bases. Trimming removed 6 bases from V and 10 bases from J, with 15 bases in between. The CDR3 covers 11 residues. CDR1 DFQATT and CDR2 SNEGSKA come from the germline V gene (reference sequence). In DNA form, the CDR3 reads TGCAGTGCCAATACCGGGGTTAACCAGTACTTC. It is translated as CSANTGVNQYF.

The chain's CDR3 is CASRDRTSGRNEQFF. In DNA form, the CDR3 reads TGTGCCAGCAGAGATAGGACTAGCGGGAGGAATGAGCAGTTCTTC. The J gene is TRBJ2-1, the V gene TRBV6-2 or TRBV6-3; the match to TRBD2 covers 14 bases. Germline CDR1 is MNHEY and CDR2 is SVGEGT. Losses at the gene ends were 6 bases for V and 7 bases for J; bases not matched to a gene: 5. This CDR3 is built from 15 residues.

This clonotype was counted ten times or more. V usage is TRBV5-1 and J usage is TRBJ2-7; D uncertain. Germline assignment: CDR1 SGHRS and CDR2 YFSETQ. V was pared by 0 bases and J by 1 base, with 8 bases between. CDR3 length: 14 residues. The CDR3 reads CASSLDILSYEQYF. DNA of the CDR3: TGCGCCAGCAGCTTGGATATCCTATCCTACGAGCAGTACTTC.

This clonotype was counted only a few times. The chain has TRBV29-1 and TRBJ2-3; the D gene is possibly TRBD1 (6 bases). Germline V CDR1 and CDR2: SQVTM, ANQGSEA. CDR3 length: 10 amino acids. With 3 bases removed from V and 9 bases from J, the gap between germline ends came to 7 bases. The DNA of the CDR3 is TGCAGCGTTGAGACAGGAACGCAGTATTTT. Amino acids: CSVETGTQYF.

This clonotype occurred a few times. V is TRBV15 and J is TRBJ2-7; D not resolved. Trimming removed 3 bases at V and 4 bases at J, with 7 bases between. Germline V gene sequence: CDR1 LNHNV, CDR2 YYDKDF (reference sequence). The CDR3 contains 12 residues. In DNA form, the CDR3 reads TGTGCCACCAGCAGTGAAGGATACGAGCAGTACTTC. It is translated as CATSSEGYEQYF.

The chain joins TRBV5-1 to TRBJ2-7, with TRBD1 matching over 10 bases. Trimming cost V 3 bases and J 3 bases; bases outside gene matches: 3. This CDR3 is built from 14 residues. Germline V gives CDR1 SGHRS, CDR2 YFSETQ. The CDR3 loop is CASSYDRGLYEQYF. The CDR3 nucleotides read TGCGCCAGCAGCTACGACAGGGGGCTCTACGAGCAGTACTTC.

V and J are TRBV6-1 and TRBJ1-5, with TRBD1 matching over 7 bases. The CDR3 is made up of 14 amino acids. The germline V gene has CDR1 MNHNS and CDR2 SASEGT. J gave up 9 bases and V 6 bases, and 11 bases lay outside the gene matches. The CDR3 here is CASSRQGPQGPQHF. The DNA of the CDR3 is TGTGCCAGCAGCCGACAGGGCCCCCAGGGGCCCCAGCATTTT.

This clonotype was seen ten or more times. The chain recombines TRBV20-1 with TRBJ2-1; D perhaps matches TRBD2 (5 bases). The V and J ends lost 6 bases and 2 bases respectively, with 14 bases between them. From germline, CDR1 is DFQATT and CDR2 SNEGSKA (reference sequence). The CDR3 is made up of 14 amino acids. CDR3 DNA: TGCAGTGCCTTGAAGAGCGGAACCTACAATGAGCAGTTCTTC. Translating gives CSALKSGTYNEQFF.

This clonotype was counted only a few times. The J gene is TRBJ2-3, the V gene TRBV9; possibly TRBD1 or TRBD2 for D (6 bases each). V was trimmed by 0 bases and J by 3 bases, leaving 11 bases between them. This CDR3 has 15 residues. Per the germline V gene, CDR1 is SGDLS and CDR2 is YYNGEE. The CDR3 loop reads CASSVVGGSTDTQYF. The CDR3 region has the DNA TGTGCCAGCAGCGTAGTAGGGGGGTCGACAGATACGCAGTATTTT.

This clonotype was detected only a few times. This chain uses TRBV12-3 or TRBV12-4 with TRBJ2-3; 9 bases fit TRBD2. V lost 5 bases, J lost 5 bases, and 14 bases stayed unmatched. This CDR3 contains 17 residues. The CDR3 DNA reads TGTGCCAGCAGTCCCCTCGGACTAGCGAGTCCCGGAGATACGCAGTATTTT. It is translated as CASSPLGLASPGDTQYF.

This clonotype was picked up many times. The chain combines TRBV18 with TRBJ2-7; 7 positions agree with TRBD2. Trimming removed 1 base from V and 3 bases from J; junction bases left unmatched: 3. The germline V gene has CDR1 KGHSH and CDR2 LQKENI. The CDR3 is made up of 14 amino acids. CDR3 sequence reads: CASSPQLADYEQYF. CDR3 DNA sequence: TGTGCCAGCTCACCACAGCTAGCGGACTACGAGCAGTACTTC. The full variable domain, its missing parts supplied by reference TRBV18 and TRBJ2-7, is NAGVMQNPRHLVRRRGQEARLRCSPMKGHSHVYWYRQLPEEGLKFMVYLQKENIIDESGMPKERFSAEFPKEGPSILRIQQVVRGDSAAYFCASSPQLADYEQYFGPGTRLTVT.

This clonotype has more than one count but fewer than ten. The chain is built from TRBV12-3 or TRBV12-4 and TRBJ1-3; D not resolved. V was trimmed by 5 bases and J by 0 bases, leaving 8 bases between them. The CDR3 is 14 residues long. This CDR3 reads CASSPRTSGNTIYF. CDR3 bases: TGTGCCAGCAGTCCTCGGACCTCTGGAAACACCATATATTTT.

In this sample, this clonotype turned up many times. This chain connects TRBV5-8 to TRBJ2-4; 8 bases fit TRBD2. Germline V lookup: CDR1 SGHTS, CDR2 YDEGEE. The J segment lost 8 bases and the V segment lost 4 bases, leaving 8 bases of the junction unmatched. CDR3 length: 14 residues. CDR3 in DNA: TGTGCCAGCAGCCCGGGGACTAGTTGGGACATTCAGTACTTC. Its protein is CASSPGTSWDIQYF.

The CDR3, as DNA: TGCGCCAGCAGCACGACGCTCACTAGCGGGGAATACAATGAGCAGTTCTTC. Amino acid sequence: CASSTTLTSGEYNEQFF. The genes are TRBV5-1 and TRBJ2-1; TRBD2 agrees at 10 bases. Germline CDR1 reads SGHRS; CDR2 reads YFSETQ. The CDR3 has 17 residues. Trimming at V came to 4 bases and at J to 4 bases, leaving 11 bases not matched to a gene. The whole variable domain, remainder taken from reference TRBV5-1 and TRBJ2-1, is KAGVTQTPRYLIKTRGQQVTLSCSPISGHRSVSWYQQTPGQGLQFLFEYFSETQRNKGNFPGRFSGRQFSNSRSEMNVSTLELGDSALYLCASSTTLTSGEYNEQFFGPGTRLTVL.

This clonotype was detected many times. The chain carries TRBV29-1 and TRBJ2-7; D not resolved. The CDR3 sequence is 11 residues long. V lost 4 bases and J lost 5, with 9 bases in between. CDR1 SQVTM and CDR2 ANQGSEA come from the germline V gene. DNA for the CDR3: TGCAGCGTTGCATGGGCCGACGAGCAGTACTTC. It encodes CSVAWADEQYF.

In its sample, this clonotype was seen a few times. The rearrangement links TRBV10-3 to TRBJ1-3; D unresolved. Germline V gives CDR1 ENHRY, CDR2 SYGVKD. Between the trimmed V and J ends, which lost 0 bases and 0 bases, there was a span of 6 bases. The CDR3 totals 15 residues. The CDR3 region has the DNA TGTGCCATCAGTGAGTCGGTATTCTCTGGAAACACCATATATTTT. Translation: CAISESVFSGNTIYF.

This clonotype was detected a few times. The chain recombines TRBV6-1 with TRBJ2-7, with TRBD2 matching over 7 bases. CDR1 and CDR2 from the germline V gene are MNHNS and SASEGT. Trimming took 7 bases from V and 1 from J; bases not matched to a gene: 7. This CDR3 is 14 amino acids long. The CDR3 loop reads CASKGPGGSYEQYF. CDR3 in DNA: TGTGCCAGCAAGGGGCCGGGGGGTTCCTACGAGCAGTACTTC.